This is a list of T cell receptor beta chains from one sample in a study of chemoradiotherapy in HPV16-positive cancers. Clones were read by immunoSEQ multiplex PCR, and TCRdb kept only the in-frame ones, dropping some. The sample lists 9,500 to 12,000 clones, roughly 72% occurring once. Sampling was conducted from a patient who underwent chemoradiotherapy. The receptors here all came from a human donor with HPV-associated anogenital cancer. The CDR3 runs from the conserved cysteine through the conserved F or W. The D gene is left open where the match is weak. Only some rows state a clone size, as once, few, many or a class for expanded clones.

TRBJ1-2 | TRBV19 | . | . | TGTGCCAGTAGTCAGGGGCGGGCAGTTGGCTACACCTTC | CASSQGRAVGYTF
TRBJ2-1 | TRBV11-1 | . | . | TGTGCCAGCAGCCCCCGGAAGGGGCTGAACAATGAGCAGTTCTTC | CASSPRKGLNNEQFF
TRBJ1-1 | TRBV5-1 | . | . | TGCGCCAGCAGCCGGGATAGGAGTGACACTGAAGCTTTCTTT | CASSRDRSDTEAFF
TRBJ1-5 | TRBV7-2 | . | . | TGTGCCAGCAGCTTAGCAGGGGCCCTTGCCCAGCCCCAGCATTTT | CASSLAGALAQPQHF
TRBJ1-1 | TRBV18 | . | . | TGTGCCAGCTCTTTAGTCAGGGGAAACACTGAAGCTTTCTTT | CASSLVRGNTEAFF
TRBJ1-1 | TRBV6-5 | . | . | TGTGCCAGCAGTTACGGGCCGGCCACTGAAGCTTTCTTT | CASSYGPATEAFF
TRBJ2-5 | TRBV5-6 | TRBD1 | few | TGTGCCAGCAGCTTGGCGGACAGGGTAGGAGAGACCCAGTACTTC | CASSLADRVGETQYF
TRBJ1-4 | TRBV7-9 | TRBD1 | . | TGTGCCAGCGGGCAGGGGGCTGCTGAAAAACTGTTTTTT | CASGQGAAEKLFF
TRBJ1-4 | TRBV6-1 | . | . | TGTGCCAGCAGTACGACAGAAAATGAAAAACTGTTTTTT | CASSTTENEKLFF
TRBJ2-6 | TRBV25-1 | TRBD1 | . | TGTGCCAGCAGTAGAGACCCGGGACAGGGGGCCAACGTCCTGACTTTC | CASSRDPGQGANVLTF
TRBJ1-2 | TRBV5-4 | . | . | TGTGCCAGCAGCTTGGGGGTCCCCATGGAAAACTATGGCTACACCTTC | CASSLGVPMENYGYTF
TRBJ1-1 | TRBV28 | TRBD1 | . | TGTGCCAGCAATACAGGGGGGGCTAGGGACACTGAAGCTTTCTTT | CASNTGGARDTEAFF
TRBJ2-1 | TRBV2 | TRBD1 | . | TGTGCCAGCATCCGGACAGGGGGTTACAATGAGCAGTTCTTC | CASIRTGGYNEQFF
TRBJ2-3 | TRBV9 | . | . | TGTGCCAGCAGCGTAGTTTGGATCCTCAGCACAGATACGCAGTATTTT | CASSVVWILSTDTQYF
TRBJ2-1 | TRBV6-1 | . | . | TGTGCCAGCAGGGTGAACAATGAGCAGTTCTTC | CASRVNNEQFF
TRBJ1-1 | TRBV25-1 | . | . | TGTGCCAGCAGTGAATCCCACCCTCGCGGTCCAGCTTTCTTT | CASSESHPRGPAFF
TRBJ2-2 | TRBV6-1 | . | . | TGTGCCAGCAGTGATGTGCGCGGGGAGCTGTTTTTT | CASSDVRGELFF
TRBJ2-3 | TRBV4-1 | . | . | TGCGCCAGCAGCCAAGCGACAGTGCCTAGCACAGATACGCAGTATTTT | CASSQATVPSTDTQYF
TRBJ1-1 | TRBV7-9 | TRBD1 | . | TGTGCCAGCAGCCCGCGGGACAGCCGTAACACTGAAGCTTTCTTT | CASSPRDSRNTEAFF
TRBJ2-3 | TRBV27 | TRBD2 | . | TGTGCCAGCAGTTTAGATGCGGGGGGGCTAACGCAGTATTTT | CASSLDAGGLTQYF
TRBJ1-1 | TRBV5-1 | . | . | TGCGCCAGCAGCCCGCTAATACCCTCGACCACTGAAGCTTTCTTT | CASSPLIPSTTEAFF
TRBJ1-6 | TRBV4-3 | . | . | TGCGCCAGCAGCTCAGGCCGACAGGCGAGATTGAATTCACCCCTCCACTTT | CASSSGRQARLNSPLHF
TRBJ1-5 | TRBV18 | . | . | TGTGCCAGCTCACCAGCGCGGGGTGAGCCCCAGCATTTT | CASSPARGEPQHF
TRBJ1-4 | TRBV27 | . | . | TGTGCCAGCAGTCCGAACAGGGCCTATAATGAAAAACTGTTTTTT | CASSPNRAYNEKLFF
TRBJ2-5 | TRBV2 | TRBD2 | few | TGTGCCAGCAGTGAACAACGGACTAGCGGGAGCCAGTACTTC | CASSEQRTSGSQYF
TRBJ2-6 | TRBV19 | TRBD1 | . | TGTGCCAGTAGTATAGGGGACAGGGATGCCTCTGGGGCCAACGTCCTGACTTTC | CASSIGDRDASGANVLTF
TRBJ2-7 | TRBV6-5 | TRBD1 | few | TGTGCCAGTACGGGACAGGGGTGGGAGCAGTACTTC | CASTGQGWEQYF
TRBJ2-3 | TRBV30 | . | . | TGTGCCTGGAGTGTGGCCAGCCGGGGGACAGATACGCAGTATTTT | CAWSVASRGTDTQYF
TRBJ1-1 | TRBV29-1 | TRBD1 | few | TGCAGCGTCGGGACAGGGGGTTGGGGCACTGAAGCTTTCTTT | CSVGTGGWGTEAFF
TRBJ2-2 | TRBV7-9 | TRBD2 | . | TGTGCCAGCAGCTTAATAGTACTAGCGGGCCCGAACACCGGGGAGCTGTTTTTT | CASSLIVLAGPNTGELFF
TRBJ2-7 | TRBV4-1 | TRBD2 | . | TGCGCCAGCAGCCCTCGCCCTCACCAGGGACTAGCGGTCGAGCAGTACTTC | CASSPRPHQGLAVEQYF
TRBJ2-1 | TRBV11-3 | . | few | TGTGCCAGCAGCCTCGAGGGCCTTTCCTACAATGAGCAGTTCTTC | CASSLEGLSYNEQFF
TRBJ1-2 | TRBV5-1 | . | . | TGCGCCAGCAGCCTTACAAAGGCTTTCTATGGCTACACCTTC | CASSLTKAFYGYTF
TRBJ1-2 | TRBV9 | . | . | TGTGCCAGCAGCACGAACAGAAAAGCTAACTATGGCTACACCTTC | CASSTNRKANYGYTF
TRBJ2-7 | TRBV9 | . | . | TGTGCCAGCAGCCCCTATTTGACTAGGGGATCCTACGAGCAGTACTTC | CASSPYLTRGSYEQYF
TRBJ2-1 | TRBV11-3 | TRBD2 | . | TGTGCCAGCAGCTTTGGGCGACGTAGCGGGGGGGCCTCGAGTTACAATGAGCAGTTCTTC | CASSFGRRSGGASSYNEQFF
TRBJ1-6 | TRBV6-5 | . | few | TGTGCCAGCAGCCCGGAGGGTTTCGGATCACCCCTCCACTTT | CASSPEGFGSPLHF
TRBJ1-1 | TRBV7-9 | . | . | TGTGCCAGCAGCTTACGGGCCGGGAACACTGAAGCTTTCTTT | CASSLRAGNTEAFF
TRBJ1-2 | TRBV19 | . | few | TGTGCCAGTAGCCCAAGGGGAGACCAAGGGGAAGGCTACACCTTC | CASSPRGDQGEGYTF
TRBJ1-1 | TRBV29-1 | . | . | TGCAGCGTTGAAGATTCTGAAGCTTTCTTT | CSVEDSEAFF
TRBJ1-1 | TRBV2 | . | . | TGTGCCAGCACGTACCTTGAAGCTTTCTTT | CASTYLEAFF
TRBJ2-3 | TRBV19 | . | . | TGTGCCAGTAGTTCGATGACTGCAGCTCTGACAGATACGCAGTATTTT | CASSSMTAALTDTQYF
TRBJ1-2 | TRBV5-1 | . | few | TGCGCCAGCAGCTCCCTAGTGTGGTCTTTCCTAGGGGGCTACACCTTC | CASSSLVWSFLGGYTF
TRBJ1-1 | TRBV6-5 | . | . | TGTGCCAGCAGTTACCTTTCCTATGGGAGGGTGAATGAAGCTTTCTTT | CASSYLSYGRVNEAFF
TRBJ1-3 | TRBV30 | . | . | TGTGCCTGGAGCCCAAACTCTGGAAACACCATATATTTT | CAWSPNSGNTIYF
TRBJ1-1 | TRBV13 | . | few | TGTGCCAGCAGCTTAGCCTCTAACACAGGTAACACTGAAGCTTTCTTT | CASSLASNTGNTEAFF
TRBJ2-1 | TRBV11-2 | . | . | TGTGCCAGCAGCACGCGGACTCGGAGCTCCTACAATGAGCAGTTCTTC | CASSTRTRSSYNEQFF
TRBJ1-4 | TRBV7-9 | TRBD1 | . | TGTGCCAGCGCGGGACAGTACTATGCAACTAATGAAAAACTGTTTTTT | CASAGQYYATNEKLFF
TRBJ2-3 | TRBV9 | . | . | TGTGCCAGCAGCGTAGGGGGGGCTAGCACAGATACGCAGTATTTT | CASSVGGASTDTQYF